One sample yielded the 6 T cell receptor beta chains listed below, sequenced in a study of shared T cell receptors in the human thymus. Profiling relied on immunoSEQ multiplex PCR, and the TCRdb table lists in-frame clones only, not all of them. This table holds approximately 580,000 clones, about 84% found once. The sample also formed part of further work on human thymus T cells.

Sequencing used thymocytes. Every receptor here comes from a boy under three years old with a congenital heart defect.

The V gene is TRBV5-1, the J gene TRBJ2-3; 9 nucleotides line up with TRBD2. Germline V gives CDR1 SGHRS, CDR2 YFSETQ. J lost 6 bases, V lost 3 bases, and 8 bases had no gene match. The CDR3 spans 15 residues. CDR3 sequence reads: CASSYAGGPSDTQYF. Written as DNA, the CDR3 is TGCGCCAGCAGCTATGCGGGAGGGCCCTCGGATACGCAGTATTTT.

V usage is TRBV28 and J usage is TRBJ2-7, with D perhaps matching TRBD1 (7 bases). Trimming pared 8 bases from V and 2 bases from J, leaving 19 bases between. The length of the CDR3 is 15 residues. The germline gives CDR1 MDHEN, CDR2 SYDVKM. The CDR3 protein is CASQGGPTLTYEQYF. The CDR3 nucleotides read TGTGCCAGCCAGGGGGGACCCACCCTCACCTACGAGCAGTACTTC.

The chain links TRBV15 to TRBJ2-7; 12 bases agree with TRBD2. Germline trimming cut 0 bases from V and 0 bases from J; bases unmatched to any gene: 9. The germline V gene has CDR1 LNHNV and CDR2 YYDKDF (reference sequence). CDR3 length equals 19 residues. CDR3 sequence reads: CATSRDWASGRASSYEQYF. Here the CDR3 DNA reads TGTGCCACCAGCAGAGATTGGGCTAGCGGGAGGGCCTCCTCCTACGAGCAGTACTTC.

The chain is built from TRBV27 and TRBJ2-7; 11 bases agree with TRBD1. Trimming took 0 bases from V and 3 from J; bases not matched to a gene: 1. The CDR3 runs 15 residues. Per the germline V gene, CDR1 is MNHEY and CDR2 is SMNVEV (reference sequence). CDR3 in DNA: TGTGCCAGCAGTTTATCCGGGACAGGGGGCTACGAGCAGTACTTC. This gives the protein CASSLSGTGGYEQYF.

The CDR3: CASSPGGIGTDTQYF. In DNA, the CDR3 is TGTGCCAGCTCACCGGGAGGAATAGGCACAGATACGCAGTATTTT. The rearrangement links TRBV18 to TRBJ2-3; weak D call: TRBD2 (6 bases). This CDR3 region has 15 residues. V gave up 3 bases and J gave up 1 base, with 11 bases separating them. Germline CDR1 is KGHSH and CDR2 is LQKENI.

This clone was counted a few times. V usage is TRBV30 and J usage is TRBJ2-3; a possible D gene is TRBD2 (5 bases). The V end was cut by 0 bases, the J end by 0 bases, with 10 bases between. CDR3 length: 15 residues. CDR1 and CDR2 from the germline V gene are GTSNPN and SVGIG (reference sequence). CDR3 amino acids: CAWSVGSASTDTQYF. Written as DNA, the CDR3 is TGTGCCTGGAGTGTGGGTAGCGCGAGCACAGATACGCAGTATTTT.